This section outlines one T cell receptor (beta chain) sequence together with its context. This sample was taken from a study of blood T cell repertoires in COVID-19. Trimming shortened V by 2 bases and J by 6 bases, and 8 bases separated the two germline ends. Germline V gives CDR1 LGHDT, CDR2 YNNKEL (reference sequence). The CDR3 is made up of 13 amino acids. Authors' analysis steps: Estimation of nucleated cell counts was performed using reference gene primer amplification. Method: immunoSEQ multiplex PCR; TCRdb's copy keeps in-frame clones and lacks some. V and J calls plus clone size are reproduced from that table; the DNA served to infer D and trimming. The data show 250,000 to 300,000 clones, 80% to 85% seen once.

The rearrangement links TRBV3-1 (or the pseudogene TRBV3-2) to TRBJ1-5; D is unresolved. This TCR came from a man in his fifties or sixties who had recovered from COVID-19. Sequencing was performed on PBMCs or T cells enriched from blood (not recorded which). CDR3 protein: CASSQFTGQPQHF. CDR3 nucleotide sequence: TGTGCCAGCAGCCAATTCACCGGTCAGCCCCAGCATTTT.